This TCR beta chain was captured in a study of T cells in Graves' hyperthyroidism and ophthalmopathy. Exclusions: uncontrolled infection, other autoimmune disease, pregnancy, lactation. Template material for amplifying TCR beta CDR3 regions consisted of RNA transcripts. HTBI primers drove first-round RT-PCR of the TCR CDR3. TCRdb recomputed calls from the multiplex PCR reads with MiXCR, one row per CDR3 protein. The sample includes about 600,000 distinct CDR3 sequences, about 14% of them seen just once. This clonotype was counted at least ten times. The antigen remains unidentified. Study-wide findings and caveats: Within blood appeared most thyroid clonotypes that had expanded above 0.001. Using 13 V-J features, a model discriminated ophthalmopathy from stable hyperthyroidism.

The sequence was collected from a woman aged 18-29 years with Graves' ophthalmopathy. Sequences were obtained from blood.

The CDR3 region has the DNA TGTGCCAGTAGTATATCAGGGGCTCAGCCCCAGCATTTT. This sequence encodes CASSISGAQPQHF. V and J are TRBV19 and TRBJ1-5; TRBD1 is a possible D gene (6 bases). The CDR3 has 13 residues. V lost 2 bases to trimming and J lost 6 bases, with 8 bases between them. CDR1 LNHDA and CDR2 SQIVND come from the germline V gene (reference sequence).